This T cell receptor beta chain is from a study of CD8 T cells in ankylosing spondylitis. Findings and limits, study-wide: Ankylosing spondylitis blood seemed to carry a telltale TCR beta motif made of under ten highly homologous variants.

TCRdb re-derived calls from the 5' RACE reads in MiXCR, one entry per CDR3 protein. The sample yields under 950,000 distinct CDR3 sequences, 15% to 20% seen once. Of note for this clonotype: Antigen unknown.

Between the trimmed V and J ends, which lost 0 bases and 4 bases, there was a span of 12 bases. Germline CDR1 and CDR2: DFQATT and SNEGSKA (reference sequence). The CDR3 is made up of 14 amino acids. The clonotype was recovered from a male donor with ankylosing spondylitis. The specimen sequenced was blood, either unsorted or a sorted T cell fraction (not recorded which). The chain is built from TRBV20-1 and TRBJ1-2; D not resolved. The CDR3 DNA follows: TGCAGTGCTAGAGACGGGAAAATAAGCTATGGCTACACCTTC. It specifies CSARDGKISYGYTF.